Described below is a single TCR beta chain sequence and its context. No cognate antigen has been identified for it. One end of the junction does not line up with germline, which may come from a read error. Library creation used 5' RACE. Sequenced using an Illumina HiSeq 2500. The second PCR ran for about 6 to 12 cycles and used a J-beta primer mix along with a sample-barcoded 5' primer. A template-switch 5' adaptor carrying 12 random nucleotides introduced a unique molecular identifier onto each TCR beta cDNA molecule. At least 3 million CDR3-containing paired-end reads were obtained from each sample. First-strand cDNA was synthesized from all RNA with the Mint cDNA synthesis kit, primed by a TRBC-specific oligonucleotide. Following uracil-DNA glycosylase treatment, all cDNA underwent a first 18-cycle PCR with the universal primers M1SS and BC2_uni_R. The authors' analysis ran thus. For normalization, 1 million high-quality reads were randomly selected from each sample, with every read carrying a distinct molecular identifier. Reads sharing molecular identifiers were discarded rather than binned into consensus sequences. CDR3 identification, clonotype clustering and error correction used MiTCR with a Q25 quality threshold and the strictest error-elimination algorithm. A nonparametric unseen species model with Euler transformation was used to estimate a lower bound on total TCR beta diversity. TCRdb trimmed the raw reads at Q25, called clones with MiXCR and kept productive beta chains. Rows merge per CDR3 protein into single entries with the most common DNA and genes. V and J calls and clone size were set by TCRdb, not the authors. The sample contains 720,000 or so distinct CDR3 sequences, roughly 43% of them found a single time. 30% of the sample belongs to the ten largest clones.

This sample is part of a study of blood T cells in healthy people across ages (dated by TCRdb to the mid-2010s). For the wider study: In model experiments, template switching captured about one uniquely barcoded TCR beta cDNA molecule for every two T cells. The donors were divided into four age groups: young (average around 15 years), middle-aged (around 37), aged (approximately 62) and long-lived (more than 75). For two donors (one aged 18 to 29 and one aged 80 or older), the study analyzed two additional independent replicas of 1 million unique cDNA reads from the same blood draw. Age-related changes in TCR beta repertoire diversity were measured in the study by deep sequencing normalized with unique cDNA molecular identifiers. To avoid experimental bias, donors of different ages were randomly spread across the sequencing lanes.

Beyond this particular receptor, the publication reports: The percentage of naive T cells measured by flow cytometry correlated strongly with observed TCR beta diversity. Compared with the aged group, more naive CD4+ T cells, fewer expanded clones and increased TCR diversity were shown by the long-lived group, suggesting age selection. Since profiling was done on bulk unsorted PBMCs, naive and antigen-experienced compartments could not be conclusively compared. Total diversity estimates from one million sequenced T cells were considered lower bounds and underestimates. Donor CMV infection status was unknown, potentially confounding age-related changes in expanded clonotypes. Observed TCR beta diversity per million T cells fell roughly linearly with age, and a significant reduction was already apparent by age around 36.

For CDR1 and CDR2, the germline V gene lists MNHEY and SVGEGT. The CDR3, cysteine through phenylalanine, is 16 amino acids long. Only the CDR3 DNA stays, 48 bases, in frame from base 1. Systemically healthy Caucasian individuals from Russia, approximately 39 in total and aged roughly 6 to 100 years, were included as donors. Each donor gave about 9.8 milliliters of peripheral blood, drawn into EDTA-treated Vacutainer tubes. PBMCs were isolated by Ficoll-Paque density-gradient centrifugation, with at least 6 million obtained per sample. Total RNA was extracted from PBMCs with Trizol reagent, with at least 5 micrograms obtained per sample. The percentages of naive CD45RAhigh/CD27high T cells were determined by flow cytometry on a PBMC aliquot from every donor.

The rearrangement joined TRBV6-2 or TRBV6-3 to TRBJ2-5; possibly the D gene is TRBD1, per 6 matching bases. This TCR was recovered from a man aged 80 or over in good health. Sequenced sample: blood. At the DNA level, the sequence is TGTGCCAGCAGCGGGACCGGGACCTCGGGACAAGAGACCCGGTACTTC. Translated, this gives CASSGTGTSGQETRYF.